This is a list of T cell receptor beta chains from one sample in a study of blood T cells in healthy people across ages. TCRdb independently ran MiXCR on the 5' RACE reads; one entry per CDR3 protein. The sample records about 2 million distinct CDR3 sequences, 49% being singletons. Sequenced material: blood. All receptors come from a woman in her thirties or forties in good health. The CDR3 runs from the conserved cysteine through the conserved F or W. The D gene is left open where the match is weak. Size is omitted from some rows. Given values are once, few, many or a class for expanded clones.

>NA|TRBD1|17|TRBJ2-7|TRBV4-2
CASSDRGFLRGSYEQYF
TGTGCCAGCAGCGACAGAGGTTTTCTCAGGGGGTCCTACGAGCAGTACTTC
>NA|NA|13|TRBJ2-7|TRBV18
CASSPSGPYEQYF
TGTGCCAGCTCACCGAGTGGCCCTTACGAGCAGTACTTC
>NA|NA|15|TRBJ2-3|TRBV4-3
CASSQDGVGSDTQYF
TGCGCCAGCAGCCAAGATGGGGTGGGATCAGATACGCAGTATTTT
>NA|NA|14|TRBJ2-3|TRBV4-1
CASSSGRVRDTQYF
TGCGCCAGCAGCTCCGGACGGGTCAGAGATACGCAGTATTTT
>NA|NA|13|TRBJ1-2|TRBV6-5
CASAPSRGGGNTF
TGCGCCAGCGCCCCTAGTCGGGGAGGGGGGAACACCTTC
>NA|NA|15|TRBJ2-4|TRBV4-2
CASSQETLAKNIQYF
TGTGCCAGCAGCCAAGAAACTCTAGCCAAAAACATTCAGTACTTC
>NA|TRBD1|16|TRBJ2-5|TRBV5-4
CASSSVTGGQRETQYF
TGTGCCAGCAGCTCCGTGACAGGGGGCCAGCGTGAGACCCAGTACTTC
>NA|NA|16|TRBJ2-6|TRBV5-1
CASSLDGRAGANVLTF
TGCGCCAGCAGCTTGGATGGTCGGGCTGGGGCCAACGTCCTGACTTTC
>NA|NA|11|TRBJ2-3|TRBV20-1
CSATFINTQYF
TGCAGTGCCACATTCATTAATACGCAGTATTTT
>few|NA|14|TRBJ2-5|TRBV28
CASSFQGYQETQYF
TGTGCCAGCAGTTTCCAGGGATATCAAGAGACCCAGTACTTC
>few|TRBD1|15|TRBJ2-5|TRBV6-5
CASSFGQGGGETQYF
TGTGCCAGCAGTTTCGGACAGGGCGGCGGGGAGACCCAGTACTTC
>many|NA|14|TRBJ2-7|TRBV12-3/TRBV12-4
CASSFEWDSYEQYF
TGTGCCAGCAGTTTCGAGTGGGACTCCTACGAGCAGTACTTC
>NA|NA|13|TRBJ2-5|TRBV20-1
CSAGLITGETQYF
TGCAGTGCTGGACTGATTACAGGCGAGACCCAGTACTTC
>NA|NA|14|TRBJ2-5|TRBV19
CASSQKGKSETQYF
TGTGCCAGTAGTCAAAAGGGGAAGTCTGAGACCCAGTACTTC
>NA|NA|13|TRBJ2-1|TRBV11-3
CASSLDQANEQFF
TGTGCCAGCAGCTTAGATCAGGCCAATGAGCAGTTCTTC
>NA|TRBD2|17|TRBJ2-3|TRBV7-9
CASSYPMGLADTDTQYF
TGTGCCAGCAGCTACCCTATGGGACTAGCGGACACAGATACGCAGTATTTT